A few counts support the clone carrying this TCR beta chain. This entry is derived from a study of metastatic and nonmetastatic thyroid tumors. V lost 6 bases and J 3 bases, leaving 16 bases between the germline ends. The CDR3 loop spans 14 amino acids. Germline CDR1 and CDR2: SGHRS and YFSETQ. Not a single patient had been given any form of treatment at any point before undergoing thyroid surgery. MiXCR re-clonotyped the PCR reads for TCRdb. The table lists tens of thousands of clones, more than 3.5% of them singletons, with around a fifth in the top ten. The sample comprised blood. The source of this sequence is a female donor with papillary thyroid cancer or a benign thyroid nodule (not recorded which). Some clones in this sample may be carry-over from other donors' samples. The chain joins TRBV5-1 to TRBJ2-7; maybe TRBD2 (6 bases). For the CDR3, the DNA is TGCGCCAGCACCTCCCTGGGGAGGAACTACGAGCAGTACTTC. Amino acid sequence: CASTSLGRNYEQYF. The full variable domain, in which reference TRBV5-1 and TRBJ2-7 provide the parts outside the CDR3, is KAGVTQTPRYLIKTRGQQVTLSCSPISGHRSVSWYQQTPGQGLQFLFEYFSETQRNKGNFPGRFSGRQFSNSRSEMNVSTLELGDSALYLCASTSLGRNYEQYFGPGTRLTVT.